These T cell receptor beta chains were read from a single sample in a study of T cell repertoires in cytomegalovirus infection. TCRdb called the reads again in MiXCR, with one record for every CDR3 protein. The sample consists of some 150,000 distinct CDR3 sequences, 25% to 35% of them appearing once. Their antigens remain unidentified. Here the sequenced sample was CD8+ T cells from cultured PBMCs, taken from culture after CMV antigen stimulation. These receptors originate from a human donor in good health (CMV status not recorded). Some clones in this sample may be carry-over from other donors' samples. CDR3s include the opening cysteine and the closing phenylalanine or tryptophan. D genes are given only for firm matches. Not every row has a clone size; where given, it reads once, few, many or a size class.

>TRBJ2-4|.|.|TRBV4-1
CASSQEFLGRTIKNIQYF
TGCGCCAGCAGCCAAGAATTTCTGGGCAGGACTATCAAAAACATTCAGTACTTC
>TRBJ2-7|few|.|TRBV7-2
CASSLGSGASYEQYF
TGTGCCAGCAGCTTAGGTTCTGGAGCCTCCTACGAGCAGTACTTC
>TRBJ2-3|few|.|TRBV7-6
CASSSGADTQYF
TGTGCCAGCAGCTCGGGGGCAGATACGCAGTATTTT
>TRBJ2-7|few|.|TRBV7-9
CASSLARSYEQYF
TGTGCCAGCAGCTTAGCGCGGAGTTACGAGCAGTACTTC
>TRBJ2-5|.|.|TRBV15
CATSRERTLQETQYF
TGTGCCACCAGCAGAGAAAGAACCCTACAAGAGACCCAGTACTTC
>TRBJ1-2|.|.|TRBV27
CASSPGAADYGYTF
TGTGCCAGCAGTCCAGGGGCGGCGGACTATGGCTACACCTTC
>TRBJ1-2|.|.|TRBV6-5
CASTLSPQGSPYTF
TGTGCCAGCACCCTCAGCCCTCAGGGAAGCCCCTATACCTTC
>TRBJ1-6|many|TRBD1|TRBV2
CASIAGTANSPLHF
TGTGCCAGCATCGCCGGGACAGCTAATTCACCCCTCCACTTT
>TRBJ2-5|.|.|TRBV4-1
CASSPGTPQETQYF
TGCGCCAGCAGCCCCGGGACACCCCAAGAGACCCAGTACTTC
>TRBJ2-7|.|.|TRBV19
CASSPGGSEQYF
TGTGCCAGTAGTCCGGGCGGTTCCGAGCAGTACTTC
>TRBJ2-3|few|.|TRBV12-3/TRBV12-4
CASSLRGYTDTQYF
TGTGCCAGCAGTTTAAGGGGTTACACAGATACGCAGTATTTT
>TRBJ1-5|few|.|TRBV19
CASSMGQVNQPQHF
TGTGCCAGTAGTATGGGGCAGGTTAATCAGCCCCAGCATTTT
>TRBJ2-3|.|TRBD2|TRBV11-2
CASSPSSGASDTQYF
TGTGCCAGCAGCCCTTCTAGCGGGGCGTCAGATACGCAGTATTTT
>TRBJ2-3|few|TRBD1|TRBV7-6
CASSLRTGRDTQYF
TGTGCCAGCAGCCTACGGACAGGGAGAGATACGCAGTATTTT
>TRBJ1-5|.|.|TRBV10-3
CATTEFYSNQPQHF
TGTGCCACCACAGAGTTTTATAGCAATCAGCCCCAGCATTTT
>TRBJ2-2|.|.|TRBV7-6
CASSFEQNTGELFF
TGTGCCAGCAGCTTCGAACAGAACACCGGGGAGCTGTTTTTT
>TRBJ2-1|.|TRBD2|TRBV23-1
CASSQQGLARNEQFF
TGCGCCAGCAGTCAGCAAGGACTAGCGCGCAATGAGCAGTTCTTC
>TRBJ1-6|.|.|TRBV20-1
CSARDGGRDPWAPLHF
TGCAGTGCTAGAGATGGGGGCAGGGACCCTTGGGCACCCCTCCACTTT
>TRBJ2-7|.|.|TRBV27
CASSPPPGYEQYF
TGTGCCAGCAGCCCCCCCCCCGGCTACGAGCAGTACTTC
>TRBJ1-1|few|.|TRBV7-9
CASSSTGPGVTEAFF
TGTGCCAGCAGCTCTACTGGCCCAGGGGTAACTGAAGCTTTCTTT